This TCR beta chain derives from a study of T cell repertoires in cytomegalovirus infection. Turning to the study itself: Public TCR beta signatures were indicative of both CMV infection and a matching HLA type.

Whole-study results and caveats: CMV-specific HLA-C-restricted TCR beta clonotypes dominated the ex vivo response.

Points on this clonotype: What it binds is not known. With a much larger clone just one base away, this may be a read error.

Germline assignment: CDR1 SGHTA and CDR2 FQGNSA. The CDR3 is made up of 13 amino acids. MiXCR, applied by TCRdb to the reads, yields one record per CDR3 protein. The sample includes roughly 140,000 distinct CDR3 sequences, about a quarter of them seen just once. Sequenced input: PBMCs. This chain connects TRBV7-2 to TRBJ2-4, with a weak D call TRBD2 (5 bases). The origin of this receptor is a human donor in good health (CMV status not recorded). Some clones in this sample may be carry-over from other donors' samples. CDR3: CAGSPGRRNIQYF. The CDR3 DNA sequence: TGTGCCGGCAGCCCGGGCCGGAGGAACATTCAGTACTTC.